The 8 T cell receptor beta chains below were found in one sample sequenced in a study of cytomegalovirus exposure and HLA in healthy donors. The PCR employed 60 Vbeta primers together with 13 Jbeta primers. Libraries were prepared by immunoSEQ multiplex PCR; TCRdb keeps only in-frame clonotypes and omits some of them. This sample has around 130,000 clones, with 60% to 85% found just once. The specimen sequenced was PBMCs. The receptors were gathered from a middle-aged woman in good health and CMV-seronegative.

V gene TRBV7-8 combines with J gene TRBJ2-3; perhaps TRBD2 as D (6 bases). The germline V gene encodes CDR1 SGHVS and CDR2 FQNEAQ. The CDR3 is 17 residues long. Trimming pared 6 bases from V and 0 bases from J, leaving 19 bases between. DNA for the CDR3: TGTGCCAGCAGTTACCCCGGGACTGGAGTCAGCACAGATACGCAGTATTTT. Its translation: CASSYPGTGVSTDTQYF.

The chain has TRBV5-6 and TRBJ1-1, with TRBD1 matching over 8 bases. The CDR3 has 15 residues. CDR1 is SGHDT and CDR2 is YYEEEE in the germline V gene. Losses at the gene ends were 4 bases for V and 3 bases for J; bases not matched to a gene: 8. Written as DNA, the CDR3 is TGTGCCAGCAGCCCCCGACAGGGGATCGACACTGAAGCTTTCTTT. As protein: CASSPRQGIDTEAFF.

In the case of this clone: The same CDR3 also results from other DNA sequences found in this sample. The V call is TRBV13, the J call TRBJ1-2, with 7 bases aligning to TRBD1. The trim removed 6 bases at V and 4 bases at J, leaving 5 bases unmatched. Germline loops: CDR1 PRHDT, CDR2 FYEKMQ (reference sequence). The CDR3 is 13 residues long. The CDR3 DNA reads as TGTGCCAGCAGTCAGGGGGTTACCTATGGCTACACCTTC. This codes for CASSQGVTYGYTF.

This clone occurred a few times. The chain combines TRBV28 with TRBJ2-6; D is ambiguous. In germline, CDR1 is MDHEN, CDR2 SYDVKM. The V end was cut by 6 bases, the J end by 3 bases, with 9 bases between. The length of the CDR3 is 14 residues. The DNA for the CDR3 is TGTGCCAGCAGCGAGGTTGGTGGGGCCAACGTCCTGACTTTC. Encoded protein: CASSEVGGANVLTF.

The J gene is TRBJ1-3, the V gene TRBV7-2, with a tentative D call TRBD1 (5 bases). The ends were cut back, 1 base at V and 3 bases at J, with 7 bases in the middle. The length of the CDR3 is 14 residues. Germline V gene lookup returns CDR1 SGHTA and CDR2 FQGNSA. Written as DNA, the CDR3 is TGTGCCAGCAGCTTAGTAGGGGTTGGAAACACCATATATTTT. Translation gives CASSLVGVGNTIYF.

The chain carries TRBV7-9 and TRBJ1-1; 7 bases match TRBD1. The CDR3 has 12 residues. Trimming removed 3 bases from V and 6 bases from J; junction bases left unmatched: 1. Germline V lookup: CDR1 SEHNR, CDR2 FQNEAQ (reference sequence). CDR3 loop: CASSFQGAEAFF. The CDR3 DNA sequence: TGTGCCAGCAGCTTTCAGGGGGCTGAAGCTTTCTTT.

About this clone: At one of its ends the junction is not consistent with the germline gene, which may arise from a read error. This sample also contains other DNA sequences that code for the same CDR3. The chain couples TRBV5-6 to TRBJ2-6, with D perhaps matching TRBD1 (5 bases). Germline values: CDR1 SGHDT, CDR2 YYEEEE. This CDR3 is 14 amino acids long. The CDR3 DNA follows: TGTGCCAGCACCTTAAGCTCTGGGGCCAACGGCCTGACTTTC. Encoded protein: CASTLSSGANGLTF.

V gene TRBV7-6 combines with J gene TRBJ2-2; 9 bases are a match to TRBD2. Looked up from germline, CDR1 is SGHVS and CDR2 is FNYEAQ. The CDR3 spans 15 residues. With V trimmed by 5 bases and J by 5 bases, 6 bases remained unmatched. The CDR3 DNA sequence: TGTGCCAGCAGCCCCCTAGCGGGAAGGACCGGGGAGCTGTTTTTT. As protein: CASSPLAGRTGELFF.